This T cell receptor beta chain was sequenced in a study of PD-L1 blockade in urothelial cancer. Produced via immunoSEQ multiplex PCR; TCRdb's table is partial and in-frame only. The sample lists around 100,000 clones; roughly 84% were seen once. Germline V gene lookup returns CDR1 LNHDA and CDR2 SQIVND (reference sequence). The germline V and J ends were trimmed by 8 bases and 2 bases, with 9 bases remaining between them. The CDR3 length is 12 residues. Patients had urothelial carcinoma that was locally advanced or metastatic. Pretreatment sampling and on-treatment sampling together yielded between 1 and 8 samples for each patient.

The sample in question was PBMCs, obtained around atezolizumab (anti-PD-L1) treatment. The chain links TRBV19 to TRBJ1-1; D is uncertain. This TCR came from a man in his fifties with urothelial cancer. CDR3 in amino acids: CASATTNTEAFF. The CDR3 DNA follows: TGTGCCAGTGCGACAACAAACACTGAAGCTTTCTTT.